This T cell receptor (beta chain) was identified during a study of T-cell memory formation after mild COVID-19 (dated by TCRdb to the early 2020s). Turning to the overall study: TCR sequence clusters from the two donors were largely donor specific. Longitudinal TCRalpha and TCRbeta repertoire sequencing tracked T-cell clones expanding and contracting after mild COVID-19 in a couple of donors. The cohort was made up of two young adult volunteers, one female and one male, who were previously healthy.

Here is what the overall study found, with its caveats: Clones contracting from day 15 to 85 had balanced CD4/CD8 phenotypes, while a second wave expanding from day 15 to 37 was biased towards CD4+. Some responding clones were detected in pre-infection memory, which suggested that pre-existing cross-reactive memory T cells had joined the SARS-CoV-2 response. Only a couple of mild cases were covered in the study, and larger cohorts including severe cases with pre-infection samples were considered necessary. Contracting CD4+ clones turned up mainly in the CM and EM memory subsets, whereas EMRA was where CD8+ clones were enriched. SARS-CoV-2 specificity was not confirmed for the second-wave clones peaking on day 37.

CDR1 and CDR2 (MGHDK, SYGVNS) derive from the germline V gene. There are 14 amino acids in the CDR3, from cysteine to phenylalanine inclusive. This entry keeps only the CDR3 DNA: 42 bases, framed from base 1. Deletion took 4 bases off V and 0 bases off J, with a span of 9 bases between the germline ends. PBMCs were isolated by Ficoll-Paque density gradient centrifugation. These reads were obtained on an Illumina NovaSeq 6000. cDNA libraries for TCRalpha and TCRbeta were prepared by 5'RACE using constant-segment primers, with sample barcodes and unique molecular identifiers added. RNA was extracted from every sample with Trizol reagent. The libraries were amplified in two PCR steps, and the second step added a second sample barcode and Illumina TruSeq adapters. The libraries were sequenced on an Illumina NovaSeq using 2 x 150 bp paired-end reads. The authors' analysis ran thus. The reads were demultiplexed and collapsed into UMI-guided consensus sequences using migec v1.2.7. Using mixcr v2.1.11, UMI consensuses were aligned to TRA and TRB V and J templates and then assembled into clonotypes. Clonotypes were classified as expanded or contracted when called significant by both edgeR and NoisET, with noise models trained on biological replicates. For edgeR calls, a false discovery rate-adjusted p below 0.01 and a log2 fold-change threshold of 1 were applied. PCA with hierarchical clustering of max-normalized trajectories of the 1000 most abundant clonotypes was used as exploratory dynamics analysis. Each responding clone was given a CD4 or CD8 phenotype based on the CD4+ and CD8+ repertoires, which had been sequenced separately. In-frame beta chains were kept once TCRdb had trimmed the public reads at Q25 with fastp and called clones with MiXCR. Identical CDR3 protein sequences are pooled into one entry, listed with their most common genes and DNA. TCRdb's processing, not the authors' own work, is the source of the V and J calls. Recorded for this sample are some 68,000 distinct CDR3 sequences; around 17% of them occurred a single time. The top ten clonotypes cover roughly 30% of the sample.

This clonotype turned up a few times. Its target antigen remains unknown. Per-base quality was not reported, and no clone a single base away is much larger than it. The chain uses TRBV25-1 and TRBJ1-2; TRBD1 is possibly the D segment (5 matching bases). The clonotype comes from an adult woman who had mild COVID-19 (a few samples of this study predate the infection). The sample titles of this study are shuffled in the database, so cell type and time point are left out; the donor was told from shared clones. The sequenced material came from PBMCs or a T cell subset sorted from them (not recorded which). The CDR3 protein sequence reads: CASSGQGPNYGYTF. The DNA sequence is given as TGTGCCAGCAGTGGTCAGGGTCCTAACTATGGCTACACCTTC.